Listed here are 15 T cell receptor beta chains from one sample, sequenced in a study of shared clonotypes between healthy human individuals. Assay used: immunoSEQ multiplex PCR; TCRdb lists only in-frame clones, some missing. The sample includes fewer than 1.8 million clones, 98% of them seen just once. Source material: naive CD4+ T cells sorted from blood. Described subset: CD45RA+ positively selected. The receptors come from a man aged 25-40 years in good health.

The chain has TRBV27 and TRBJ2-5, with TRBD2 as a possible D gene (6 bases). Germline lookup yields CDR1 MNHEY and CDR2 SMNVEV (reference sequence). This CDR3 has 13 amino acids. Trimming cost V 3 bases and J 5 bases, with 10 bases left between them. CDR3 sequence reads: CASSLWGDETQYF. The CDR3 DNA follows: TGTGCCAGCAGTTTGTGGGGGGACGAGACCCAGTACTTC.

The genes are TRBV5-4 and TRBJ2-2, with 9 bases that match TRBD2. CDR3 length: 19 residues. Germline CDR1 SGHNT, CDR2 YYREEE (reference sequence). J gave up 0 bases and V 4 bases, and 13 bases lay outside the gene matches. The CDR3 sequence is CASSATGLAPHANTGELFF. The CDR3 DNA reads as TGTGCCAGCAGCGCCACGGGACTAGCTCCCCACGCGAACACCGGGGAGCTGTTTTTT. Supplemented by reference TRBV5-4 and TRBJ2-2, the full variable domain reads ETGVTQSPTHLIKTRGQQVTLRCSSQSGHNTVSWYQQALGQGPQFIFQYYREEENGRGNFPPRFSGLQFPNYSSELNVNALELDDSALYLCASSATGLAPHANTGELFFGEGSRLTVL.

J is TRBJ2-7 and V is TRBV29-1; 9 nucleotides line up with TRBD2. The CDR3 loop spans 14 amino acids. Germline CDR1 and CDR2: SQVTM and ANQGSEA. Trimming cost V 4 bases and J 5 bases; bases outside gene matches: 9. The CDR3 region has the DNA TGCAGCGTTGCTCTCGGGGGACTAGCACACGAGCAGTACTTC. Encoded protein: CSVALGGLAHEQYF.

The chain joins TRBV2 to TRBJ2-7, with D tentatively TRBD1 (6 bases). This CDR3 comprises 12 residues. Trimming shortened V by 6 bases and J by 2 bases, and 8 bases separated the two germline ends. CDR1 and CDR2 from the germline V gene are SNHLY and FYNNEI. CDR3 protein: CASSNRAYEQYF. The DNA of the CDR3 is TGTGCCAGCAGCAACAGGGCCTACGAGCAGTACTTC.

With regard to this clone: Other nucleotide sequences in the sample specify the same CDR3. The V call is TRBV28, the J call TRBJ2-3; either TRBD1 or TRBD2 may supply D (5 bases each). The CDR3 has 15 residues. The ends were cut back, 3 bases at V and 1 base at J, with 11 bases in the middle. Germline CDR1 reads MDHEN; CDR2 reads SYDVKM. The CDR3 DNA is TGTGCCAGCAGTTTTTCGGGACGGGGCACAGATACGCAGTATTTT. Translation gives CASSFSGRGTDTQYF. Drawing the rest from reference TRBV28 and TRBJ2-3, the complete variable domain is DVKVTQSSRYLVKRTGEKVFLECVQDMDHENMFWYRQDPGLGLRLIYFSYDVKMKEKGDIPEGYSVSREKKERFSLILESASTNQTSMYLCASSFSGRGTDTQYFGPGTRLTVL.

This sequence joins TRBV29-1 and TRBJ2-1, with 9 bases matching TRBD2. V shed 4 bases, J shed 7 bases, and the junction held 5 bases outside the gene matches. CDR1 SQVTM and CDR2 ANQGSEA come from the germline V gene. This CDR3 is built from 13 residues. The CDR3 loop reads CSVGGRAGNEQFF. The DNA of the CDR3 is TGCAGCGTTGGCGGGAGGGCGGGGAATGAGCAGTTCTTC.

This clone was picked up one time. The chain recombines TRBV28 with TRBJ2-7, with 7 bases matching TRBD2. CDR1 and CDR2 (germline): MDHEN, SYDVKM. V lost 5 bases, J lost 3 bases, and 10 bases stayed unmatched. The CDR3 length is 15 residues. CDR3 bases: TGTGCCAGCAGTCGTCCGGGCGGGAGTTTCTACGAGCAGTACTTC. Amino acids: CASSRPGGSFYEQYF.

CDR3 coding DNA: TGTGCCACGGACAGCTCCTACGAGCAGTACTTC. This translates into CATDSSYEQYF. The gene calls are TRBV28 and TRBJ2-7, with D tentatively TRBD1 (6 bases). CDR1 and CDR2 from the germline V gene are MDHEN and SYDVKM. Trimming took 10 bases from V and 0 from J, leaving 7 bases between them. This CDR3 region has 11 residues.

V is TRBV2 and J is TRBJ1-1; D ambiguous. The germline V gene encodes CDR1 SNHLY and CDR2 FYNNEI. There are 10 residues in the CDR3. The V end was cut by 8 bases, the J end by 8 bases, with 9 bases between. The CDR3 DNA sequence: TGTGCCAGCGTGATTCCAGAAGCTTTCTTT. Encoded protein: CASVIPEAFF.

The chain uses TRBV10-3 and TRBJ2-1; D is tentatively TRBD1 or TRBD2 (6 bases each). Germline loops: CDR1 ENHRY, CDR2 SYGVKD. The V end was cut by 11 bases, the J end by 5 bases, with 19 bases between. This CDR3 has 14 residues. This chain's CDR3 is CAAAGGSWDNEQFF. The CDR3, as DNA: TGTGCCGCCGCCGGGGGCTCCTGGGACAATGAGCAGTTCTTC.

This chain joins TRBV27 and TRBJ2-1, with 9 bases aligning to TRBD1. CDR3 length: 16 amino acids. Unmatched junction bases numbered 13, after V lost 5 bases and J lost 8 bases. CDR1 is MNHEY, CDR2 SMNVEV, per germline (reference sequence). CDR3 residues: CASSPIPGQGFDEQFF. CDR3 nucleotides: TGTGCCAGCAGTCCAATTCCGGGACAGGGTTTCGATGAGCAGTTCTTC.

The chain uses TRBV5-1 and TRBJ2-7; a weak D match, TRBD1 (8 bases). Germline V CDR1 and CDR2: SGHRS, YFSETQ. This CDR3 region has 14 residues. The V end was cut by 3 bases, the J end by 3 bases, with 13 bases between. CDR3 residues: CASSWGGQDYEQYF. Written as DNA, the CDR3 is TGCGCCAGCAGCTGGGGGGGACAGGACTACGAGCAGTACTTC.

The genes are TRBV29-1 and TRBJ1-1, with D possibly matching TRBD1 (5 bases). Germline loops: CDR1 SQVTM, CDR2 ANQGSEA. Trimming took off 7 bases at V and 10 bases at J, with 13 bases between the two ends. This CDR3 has 10 residues. DNA for the CDR3: TGCAGCGCTGGGGGTCTACGAGCTTTCTTT. It translates to CSAGGLRAFF.

The chain is built from TRBV2 and TRBJ2-7, with 7 bases aligning to TRBD2. The V gene's germline CDR1 is SNHLY and CDR2 FYNNEI. V lost 4 bases, J lost 0 bases, and 3 bases stayed unmatched. The CDR3 runs 14 residues. CDR3 DNA: TGTGCCAGCAGTGCCCGCGGGAGCTCCTACGAGCAGTACTTC. Encoded protein: CASSARGSSYEQYF. Drawing the rest from reference TRBV2 and TRBJ2-7, the complete variable domain is EPEVTQTPSHQVTQMGQEVILRCVPISNHLYFYWYRQILGQKVEFLVSFYNNEISEKSEIFDDQFSVERPDGSNFTLKIRSTKLEDSAMYFCASSARGSSYEQYFGPGTRLTVT.

This chain links TRBV28 with TRBJ1-4; a weak D match, TRBD1 (6 bases). The germline V and J ends were trimmed by 1 base and 7 bases, with 19 bases remaining between them. This CDR3 has 17 amino acids. Per the germline V gene, CDR1 is MDHEN and CDR2 is SYDVKM. The CDR3 region is CASSLFGYREMSEKLFF. In DNA, the CDR3 is TGTGCCAGCAGTTTATTCGGATACAGGGAAATGTCTGAAAAACTGTTTTTT.